This record looks at one T cell receptor beta chain sequence and its context. The data belong to a study of T cell responses to AZD1222 COVID-19 vaccine. Germline-derived CDR1 and CDR2 are LNHDA and SQIVND (reference sequence). V lost 5 bases and J 5 bases, leaving 15 bases between the germline ends. The CDR3 is made up of 15 amino acids. Measured with immunoSEQ multiplex PCR; TCRdb has only the in-frame clones, and not every one. The sample holds about 110,000 clones, around 87% seen once. Sequencing used peripheral blood, obtained on day 0 of AZD1222 vaccination. The V and J genes are TRBV19 and TRBJ1-4; no reliable D call. The receptor was derived from an adult in good health. The DNA of the CDR3 is TGTGCCAGTAGTTTCGGGGTAGGGCTAAATGAAAAACTGTTTTTT. Its protein product is CASSFGVGLNEKLFF.